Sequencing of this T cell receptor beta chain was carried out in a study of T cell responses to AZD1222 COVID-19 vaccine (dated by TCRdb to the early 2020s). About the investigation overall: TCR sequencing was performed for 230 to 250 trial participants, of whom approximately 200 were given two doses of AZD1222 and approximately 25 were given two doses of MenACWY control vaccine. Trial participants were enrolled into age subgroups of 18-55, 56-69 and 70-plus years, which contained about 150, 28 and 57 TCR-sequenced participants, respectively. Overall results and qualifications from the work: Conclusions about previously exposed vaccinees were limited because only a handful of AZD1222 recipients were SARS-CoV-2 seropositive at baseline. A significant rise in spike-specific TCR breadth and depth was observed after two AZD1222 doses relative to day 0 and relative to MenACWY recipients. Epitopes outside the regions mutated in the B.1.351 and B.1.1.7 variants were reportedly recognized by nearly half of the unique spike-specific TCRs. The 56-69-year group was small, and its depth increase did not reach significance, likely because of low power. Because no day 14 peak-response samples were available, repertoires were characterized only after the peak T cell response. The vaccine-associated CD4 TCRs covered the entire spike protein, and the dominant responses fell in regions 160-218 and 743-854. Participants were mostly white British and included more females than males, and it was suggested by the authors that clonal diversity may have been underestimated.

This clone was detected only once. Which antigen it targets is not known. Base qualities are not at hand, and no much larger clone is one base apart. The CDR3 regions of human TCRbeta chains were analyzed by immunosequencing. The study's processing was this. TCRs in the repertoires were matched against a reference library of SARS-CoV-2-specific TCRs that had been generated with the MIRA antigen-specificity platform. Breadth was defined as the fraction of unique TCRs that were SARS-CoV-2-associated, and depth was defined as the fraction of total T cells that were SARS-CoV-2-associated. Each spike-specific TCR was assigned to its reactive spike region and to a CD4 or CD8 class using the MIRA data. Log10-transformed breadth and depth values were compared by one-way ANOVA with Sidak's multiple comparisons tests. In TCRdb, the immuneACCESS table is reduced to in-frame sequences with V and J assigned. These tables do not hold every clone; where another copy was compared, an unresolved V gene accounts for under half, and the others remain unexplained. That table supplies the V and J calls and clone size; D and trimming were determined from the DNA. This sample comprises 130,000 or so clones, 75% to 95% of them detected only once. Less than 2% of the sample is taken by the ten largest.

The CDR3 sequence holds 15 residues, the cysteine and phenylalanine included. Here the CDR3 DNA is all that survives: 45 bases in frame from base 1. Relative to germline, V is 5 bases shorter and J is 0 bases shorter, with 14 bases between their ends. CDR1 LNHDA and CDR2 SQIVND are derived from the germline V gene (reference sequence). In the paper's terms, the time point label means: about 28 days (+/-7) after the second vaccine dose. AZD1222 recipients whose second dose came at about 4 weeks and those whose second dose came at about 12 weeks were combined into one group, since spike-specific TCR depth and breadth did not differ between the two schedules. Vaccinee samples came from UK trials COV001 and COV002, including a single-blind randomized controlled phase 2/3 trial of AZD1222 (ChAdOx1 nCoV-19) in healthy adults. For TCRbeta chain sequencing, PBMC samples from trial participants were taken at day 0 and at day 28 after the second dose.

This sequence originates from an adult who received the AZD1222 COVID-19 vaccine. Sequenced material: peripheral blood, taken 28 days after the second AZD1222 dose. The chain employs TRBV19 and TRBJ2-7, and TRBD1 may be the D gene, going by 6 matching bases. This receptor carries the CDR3 CASSLQGPPSYEQYF. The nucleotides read TGTGCCAGTAGTCTCCAGGGGCCCCCCTCCTACGAGCAGTACTTC.